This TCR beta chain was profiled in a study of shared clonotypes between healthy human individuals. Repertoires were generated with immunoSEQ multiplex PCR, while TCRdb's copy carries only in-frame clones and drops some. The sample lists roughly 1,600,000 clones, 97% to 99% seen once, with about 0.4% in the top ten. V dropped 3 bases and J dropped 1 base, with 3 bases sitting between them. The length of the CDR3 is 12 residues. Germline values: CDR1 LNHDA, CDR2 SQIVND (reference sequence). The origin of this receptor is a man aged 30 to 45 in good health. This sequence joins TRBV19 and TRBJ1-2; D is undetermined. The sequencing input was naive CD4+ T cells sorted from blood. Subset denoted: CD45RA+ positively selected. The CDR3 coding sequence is TGTGCCAGTAGTATCCGTAACTATGGCTACACCTTC. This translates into CASSIRNYGYTF. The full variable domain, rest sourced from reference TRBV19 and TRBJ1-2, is DGGITQSPKYLFRKEGQNVTLSCEQNLNHDAMYWYRQDPGQGLRLIYYSQIVNDFQKGDIAEGYSVSREKKESFPLTVTSAQKNPTAFYLCASSIRNYGYTFGSGTRLTVV.